The sequence of this T cell receptor (beta chain) was determined in a study of T cells after yellow fever vaccination (dated by TCRdb to between 2018 and 2021). Turning to the overall study: The SMART-Seq v4 Ultra Low Input RNA kit was used to prepare libraries from fractions with low cell numbers. Blood was drawn at multiple timepoints before and after primary and secondary immunization, with bulk PBMC replicates and cell subsets isolated. Two healthy male donors, one aged 18 to 30 and one aged 30 to 40 years, made up the cohort. To track T-cell clones before and after primary and booster YFV17D yellow fever vaccination, bulk TCR alpha and beta repertoires were sequenced longitudinally.

Findings and caveats that apply to the study as a whole: Computational filtering was required because FACS-sorted repertoires could contain abundant contaminating clonotypes from the bulk population. The secondary T-cell response was weaker than the primary response but faster, peaking on day 5 instead of day 15. A small fraction of clonotypes appeared in both the CD4 and CD8 compartments, likely as a result of convergent recombination. Only a couple of donors were included in the study, so the extent to which the findings can be generalized is limited. After the booster, most clones that had expanded after primary vaccination were detected again (almost 97% of CD4 and around nine tenths of CD8), suggesting broad maintenance of memory.

This clonotype has a count of ten or more. Its cognate antigen has yet to be identified. Base qualities are not at hand, and no much larger clone is one base apart. TCR cDNA was made using 5'RACE template switching, a step that added a universal primer site and unique molecular identifiers. Priming for cDNA synthesis came from both the TCR alpha and TCR beta constant segments. Libraries were amplified in two PCR steps, with sample barcodes and sequencing adapters added in the second step. Sequencing of libraries was done on Illumina HiSeq 2500 (2x100 bp) or NovaSeq (2x150 bp). Per the authors' processing: MIGEC was used to demultiplex reads and collapse the reads into UMI consensus sequences, and MiXCR was used for V(D)J alignment. Using edgeR on replicate PBMC samples, clonotypes were called vaccine-responding if FDR was below 0.01 and the log2 fold change was above 5 up to day 15. CD4 or CD8 identity was assigned to each bulk clonotype according to whether the clonotype was present at higher abundance in the sequenced CD4 repertoire or the sequenced CD8 repertoire. TCRdb itself trimmed the public reads at Q25 with fastp, ran MiXCR and retained productive beta chains. When rows share a CDR3 protein, they turn into one entry using the most common DNA and genes. The V and J calls were determined by TCRdb, not by the authors. Present in this sample are 25,000 to 35,000 distinct CDR3 sequences, 4.4% of which were seen just once. The biggest ten clones account for about 47% of the sample.

V loses 3 bases, J loses 5 bases, and the germline ends lie 16 bases apart. Spanning cysteine to phenylalanine, the CDR3 consists of 14 amino acids. Only CDR3 DNA remains: 42 bases, in frame from the first base. The germline V gene (reference sequence) specifies DFQATT as CDR1 and SNEGSKA as CDR2. The treatment or condition label on this specimen signifies: live attenuated yellow fever vaccine strain. PBMCs were isolated from peripheral blood using a standard Ficoll-Paque protocol. Dynabeads CD4 and CD8 positive selection kits were used to isolate the CD4 and CD8 T-cell fractions. TriZol was used to extract RNA from bulk PBMCs, from CD4 and CD8 fractions, and from dextramer-positive and dextramer-negative fractions.

The V and J segments used are TRBV20-1 and TRBJ2-5; matching of 5 bases hints at TRBD2 as the D gene. Specimen: CD8+ T cells sorted from PBMCs, collected 5 days after the yellow fever booster vaccination. This receptor was identified in a man aged 30 to 45 who received the YFV17D yellow fever vaccine. The CDR3 region: CSARVESSGETQYF. The nucleotides read TGCAGTGCTAGGGTAGAATCGTCGGGGGAGACCCAGTACTTC.